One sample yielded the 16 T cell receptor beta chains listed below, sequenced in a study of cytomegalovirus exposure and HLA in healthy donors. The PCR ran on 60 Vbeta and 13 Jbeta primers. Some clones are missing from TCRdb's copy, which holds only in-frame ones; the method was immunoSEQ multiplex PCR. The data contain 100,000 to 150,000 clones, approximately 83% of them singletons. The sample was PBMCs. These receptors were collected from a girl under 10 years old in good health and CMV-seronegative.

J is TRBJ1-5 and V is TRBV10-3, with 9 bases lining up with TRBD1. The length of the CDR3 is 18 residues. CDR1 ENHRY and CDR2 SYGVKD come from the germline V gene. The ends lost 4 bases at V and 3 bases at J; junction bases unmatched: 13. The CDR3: CAISGRGTGGLSNQPQHF. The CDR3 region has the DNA TGTGCCATCAGTGGGAGGGGAACAGGGGGCTTATCCAATCAGCCCCAGCATTTT.

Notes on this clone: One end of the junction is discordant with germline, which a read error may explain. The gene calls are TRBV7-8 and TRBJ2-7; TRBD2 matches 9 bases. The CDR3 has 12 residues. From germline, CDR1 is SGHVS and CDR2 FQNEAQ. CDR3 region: CASSLDGTSRSF. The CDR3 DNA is TGTGCCAGCAGCTTAGACGGGACTAGCCGTTCCTTC.

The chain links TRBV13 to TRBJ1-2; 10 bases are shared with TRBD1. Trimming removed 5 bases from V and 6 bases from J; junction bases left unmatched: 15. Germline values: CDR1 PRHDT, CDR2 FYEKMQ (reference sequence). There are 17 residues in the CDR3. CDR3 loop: CASSDGTGVTPGNGYTF. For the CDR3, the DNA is TGTGCCAGCAGCGATGGGACAGGGGTCACCCCGGGAAATGGCTACACCTTC.

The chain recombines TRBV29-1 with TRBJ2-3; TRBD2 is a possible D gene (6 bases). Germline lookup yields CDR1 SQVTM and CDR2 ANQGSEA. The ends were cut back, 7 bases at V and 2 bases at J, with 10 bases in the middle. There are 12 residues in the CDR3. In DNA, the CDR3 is TGCAGCGCCACTAGCATCACAGATACGCAGTATTTT. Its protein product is CSATSITDTQYF.

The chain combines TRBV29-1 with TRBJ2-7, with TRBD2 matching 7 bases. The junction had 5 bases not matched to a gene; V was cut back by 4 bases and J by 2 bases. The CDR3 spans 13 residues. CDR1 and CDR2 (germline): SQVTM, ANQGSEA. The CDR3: CSVGLAGPYEQYF. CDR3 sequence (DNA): TGCAGCGTTGGACTAGCCGGACCCTACGAGCAGTACTTC.

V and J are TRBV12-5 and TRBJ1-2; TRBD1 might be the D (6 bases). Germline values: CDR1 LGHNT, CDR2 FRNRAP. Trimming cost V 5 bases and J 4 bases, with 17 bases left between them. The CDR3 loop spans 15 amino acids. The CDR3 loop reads CASGNRDTTTYGYTF. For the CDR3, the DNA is TGTGCTAGTGGTAACCGGGACACCACGACCTATGGCTACACCTTC.

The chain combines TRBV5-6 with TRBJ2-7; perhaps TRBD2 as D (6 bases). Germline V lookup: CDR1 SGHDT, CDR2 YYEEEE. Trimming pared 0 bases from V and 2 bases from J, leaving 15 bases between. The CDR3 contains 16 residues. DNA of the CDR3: TGTGCCAGCAGCTTGGATGACGGGACGGGGGCCTACGAGCAGTACTTC. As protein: CASSLDDGTGAYEQYF. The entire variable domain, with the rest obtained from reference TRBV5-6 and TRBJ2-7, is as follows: DAGVTQSPTHLIKTRGQQVTLRCSPKSGHDTVSWYQQALGQGPQFIFQYYEEEERQRGNFPDRFSGHQFPNYSSELNVNALLLGDSALYLCASSLDDGTGAYEQYFGPGTRLTVT.

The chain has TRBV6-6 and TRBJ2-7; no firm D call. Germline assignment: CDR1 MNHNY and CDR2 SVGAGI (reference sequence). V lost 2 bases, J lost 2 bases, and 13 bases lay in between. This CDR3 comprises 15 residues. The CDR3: CASSYSPSVTYEQYF. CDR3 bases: TGTGCCAGCAGTTACAGTCCATCGGTTACCTACGAGCAGTACTTC.

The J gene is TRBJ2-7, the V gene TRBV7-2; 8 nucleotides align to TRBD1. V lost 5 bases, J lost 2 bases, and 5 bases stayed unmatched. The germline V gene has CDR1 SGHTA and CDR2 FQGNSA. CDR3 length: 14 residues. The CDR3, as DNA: TGTGCCAGCAGCATCAGACAGGGGCCCTACGAGCAGTACTTC. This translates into CASSIRQGPYEQYF.

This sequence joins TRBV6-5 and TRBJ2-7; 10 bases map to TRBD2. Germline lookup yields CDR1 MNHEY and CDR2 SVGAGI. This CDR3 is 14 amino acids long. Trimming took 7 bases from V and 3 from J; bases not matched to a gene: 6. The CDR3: CASKSGGGFYEQYF. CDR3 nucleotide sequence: TGTGCCAGCAAAAGCGGGGGGGGGTTCTACGAGCAGTACTTC.

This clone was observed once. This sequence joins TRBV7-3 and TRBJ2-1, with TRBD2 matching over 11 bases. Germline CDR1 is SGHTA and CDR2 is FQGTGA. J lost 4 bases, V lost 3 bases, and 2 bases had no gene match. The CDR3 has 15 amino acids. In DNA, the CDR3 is TGTGCCAGCAGCTTTACTAGCGGGAGATACAATGAGCAGTTCTTC. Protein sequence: CASSFTSGRYNEQFF.

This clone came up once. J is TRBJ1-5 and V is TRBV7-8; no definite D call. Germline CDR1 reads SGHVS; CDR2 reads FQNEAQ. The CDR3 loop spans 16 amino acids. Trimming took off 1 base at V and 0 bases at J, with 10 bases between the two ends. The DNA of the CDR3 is TGTGCCAGCAGCTTAGAACGGGTTAATAGCAATCAGCCCCAGCATTTT. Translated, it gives CASSLERVNSNQPQHF.

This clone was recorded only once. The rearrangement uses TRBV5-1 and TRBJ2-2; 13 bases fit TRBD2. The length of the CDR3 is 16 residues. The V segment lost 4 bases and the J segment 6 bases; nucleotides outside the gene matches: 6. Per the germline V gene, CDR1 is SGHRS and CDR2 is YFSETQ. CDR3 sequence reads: CASSAILAGGPGELFF. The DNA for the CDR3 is TGCGCCAGCAGCGCTATACTAGCGGGAGGGCCCGGGGAGCTGTTTTTT.

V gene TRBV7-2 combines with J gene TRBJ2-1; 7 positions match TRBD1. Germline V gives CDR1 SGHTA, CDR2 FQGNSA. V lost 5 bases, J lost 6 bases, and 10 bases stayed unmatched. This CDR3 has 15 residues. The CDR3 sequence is CASSGRGGQFNEQFF. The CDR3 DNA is TGTGCCAGCAGCGGACGAGGGGGCCAATTCAATGAGCAGTTCTTC.

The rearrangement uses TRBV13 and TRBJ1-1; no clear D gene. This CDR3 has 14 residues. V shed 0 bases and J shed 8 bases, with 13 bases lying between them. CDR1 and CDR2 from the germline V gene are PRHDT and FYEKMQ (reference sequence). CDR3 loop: CASSLGVVPGEAFF. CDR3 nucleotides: TGTGCCAGCAGCTTAGGGGTCGTACCGGGGGAAGCTTTCTTT.

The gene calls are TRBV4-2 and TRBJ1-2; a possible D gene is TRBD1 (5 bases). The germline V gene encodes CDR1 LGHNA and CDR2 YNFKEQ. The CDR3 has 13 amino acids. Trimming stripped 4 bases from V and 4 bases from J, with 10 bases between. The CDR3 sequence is CASSLGGIYGYTF. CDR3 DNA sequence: TGTGCCAGCAGCCTTGGGGGGATCTATGGCTACACCTTC.